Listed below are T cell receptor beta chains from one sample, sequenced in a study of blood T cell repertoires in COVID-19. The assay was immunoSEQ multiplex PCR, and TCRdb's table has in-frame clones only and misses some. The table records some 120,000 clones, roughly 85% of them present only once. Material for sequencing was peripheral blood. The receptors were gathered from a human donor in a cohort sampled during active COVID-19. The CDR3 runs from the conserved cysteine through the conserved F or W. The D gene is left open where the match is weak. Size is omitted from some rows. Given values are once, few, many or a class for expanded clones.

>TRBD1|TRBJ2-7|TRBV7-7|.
CASSLEGGGEQYF
TGTGCTAGCAGCTTAGAAGGGGGCGGAGAGCAGTACTTC
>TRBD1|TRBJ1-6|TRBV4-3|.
CASSRREQGNSPLHF
TGCGCCAGCAGCCGCCGCGAACAGGGGAATTCACCCCTCCACTTT
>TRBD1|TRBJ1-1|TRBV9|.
CASSVRTGWTEAFF
TGTGCCAGCAGCGTGCGGACAGGGTGGACTGAAGCTTTCTTT
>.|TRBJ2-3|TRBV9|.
CASGGGIQRGTDTQYF
TGTGCCAGCGGGGGTGGGATCCAACGGGGGACAGATACGCAGTATTTT
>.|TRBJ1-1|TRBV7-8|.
CASSLAWREAFF
TGTGCCAGCAGCTTAGCGTGGCGGGAAGCTTTCTTT
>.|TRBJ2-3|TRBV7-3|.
CASSSQLTDTQYF
TGTGCCAGCAGCTCTCAACTCACAGATACGCAGTATTTT
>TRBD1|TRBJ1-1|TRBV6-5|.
CASKNRGIVEAFF
TGTGCCAGCAAAAACAGGGGGATAGTTGAAGCTTTCTTT
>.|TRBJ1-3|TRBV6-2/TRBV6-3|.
CASSYSAGSGNTIYF
TGTGCCAGCAGTTACTCAGCCGGGTCTGGAAACACCATATATTTT
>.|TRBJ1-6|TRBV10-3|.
CAISDVRRNSPLHF
TGTGCCATCAGTGATGTCCGGCGGAATTCACCCCTCCACTTT
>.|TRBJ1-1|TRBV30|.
CAWGGSGPEAFF
TGTGCCTGGGGGGGCTCAGGTCCTGAAGCTTTCTTT
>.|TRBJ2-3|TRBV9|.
CASNLGDFTDTQYF
TGTGCCAGCAATCTGGGGGACTTCACAGATACGCAGTATTTT
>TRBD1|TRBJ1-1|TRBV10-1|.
CASSDPGGNTEAFF
TGCGCCAGCAGTGATCCAGGGGGCAACACTGAAGCTTTCTTT
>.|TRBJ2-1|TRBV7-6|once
CASSDIKNRDSYNEQFF
TGTGCCAGCAGCGATATTAAGAACAGGGATTCCTACAATGAGCAGTTCTTC
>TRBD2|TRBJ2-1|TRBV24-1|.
CATSDPSGTGHNEQFF
TGTGCCACCAGTGATCCGAGCGGGACTGGCCACAATGAGCAGTTCTTC
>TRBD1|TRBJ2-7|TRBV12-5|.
CASGLGQGATYEQYF
TGTGCTAGTGGTTTGGGGCAGGGGGCGACCTACGAGCAGTACTTC
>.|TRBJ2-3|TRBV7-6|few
CASSLEPGATDTQYF
TGTGCCAGCAGCTTAGAGCCGGGAGCCACAGATACGCAGTATTTT
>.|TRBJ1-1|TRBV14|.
CASSQVAGRTEAFF
TGTGCCAGCAGCCAAGTGGCAGGGCGCACTGAAGCTTTCTTT
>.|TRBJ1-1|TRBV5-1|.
CASREGLWGTEAFF
TGCGCCAGCAGGGAGGGGCTATGGGGCACTGAAGCTTTCTTT
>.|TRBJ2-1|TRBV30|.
CAWNGLSAYNEQFF
TGTGCCTGGAATGGGCTTTCGGCCTACAATGAGCAGTTCTTC
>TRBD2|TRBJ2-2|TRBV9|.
CASSVAGGNTGELFF
TGTGCCAGCAGCGTAGCGGGAGGGAACACCGGGGAGCTGTTTTTT
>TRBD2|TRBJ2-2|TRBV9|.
CASSVGTSGRENTGELFF
TGTGCCAGCAGCGTCGGGACTAGCGGGAGGGAGAACACCGGGGAGCTGTTTTTT
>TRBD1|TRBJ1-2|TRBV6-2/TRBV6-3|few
CASSYWPPGTGGSWGYTF
TGTGCCAGCAGTTACTGGCCCCCAGGGACAGGCGGATCCTGGGGCTACACCTTC
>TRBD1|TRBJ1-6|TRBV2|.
CASSDGTGFSPLHF
TGTGCCAGCAGTGACGGGACAGGGTTTTCACCCCTCCACTTT
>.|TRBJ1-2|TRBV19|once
CASREVGYGYTF
TGTGCCAGTCGGGAGGTCGGCTATGGCTACACCTTC